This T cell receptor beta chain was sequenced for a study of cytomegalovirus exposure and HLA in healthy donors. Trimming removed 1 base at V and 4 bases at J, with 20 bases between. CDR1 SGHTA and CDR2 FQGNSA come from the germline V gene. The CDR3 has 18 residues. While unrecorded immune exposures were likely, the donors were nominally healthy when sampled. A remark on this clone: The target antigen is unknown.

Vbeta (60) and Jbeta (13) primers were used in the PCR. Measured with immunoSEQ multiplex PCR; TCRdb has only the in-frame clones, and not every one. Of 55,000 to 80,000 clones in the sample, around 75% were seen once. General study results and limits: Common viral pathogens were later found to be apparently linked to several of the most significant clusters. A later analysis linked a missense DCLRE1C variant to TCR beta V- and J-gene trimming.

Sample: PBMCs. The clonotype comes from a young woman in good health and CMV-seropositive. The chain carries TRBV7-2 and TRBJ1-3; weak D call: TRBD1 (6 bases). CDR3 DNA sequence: TGTGCCAGCAGCTTAGGAGGGGGACACAGCTCACACGGAAACACCATATATTTT. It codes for CASSLGGGHSSHGNTIYF.